This T cell receptor beta chain was captured in a study of blood T cell repertoires in COVID-19. Across the whole study: Sources were T cells, B-cell-depleted T cells, or PBMCs; the material itself was cDNA or gDNA.

The germline V gene encodes CDR1 MNHNY and CDR2 SVGAGI (reference sequence). V gave up 5 bases and J gave up 3 bases; unmatched junction bases: 16. The CDR3 contains 17 residues. Per the authors' pipeline: Estimated nucleated cell counts came from reference gene primer amplification. Sequenced by immunoSEQ multiplex PCR; TCRdb stores in-frame clones only, minus some. The D gene and trimming were derived from the DNA, and the V and J assignments and clone size from that table. The sample has about 54,000 clones, roughly 87% seen once. This rearrangement joins TRBV6-6 to TRBJ2-7; 7 bases fit TRBD2. The TCR was taken from a man aged 50 or older with active COVID-19. The sample comprised peripheral blood. CDR3 nucleotides: TGTGCCAGCAGTCATAATGGGCGGGGGTCCAAACTCTACGAGCAGTACTTC. As protein: CASSHNGRGSKLYEQYF.